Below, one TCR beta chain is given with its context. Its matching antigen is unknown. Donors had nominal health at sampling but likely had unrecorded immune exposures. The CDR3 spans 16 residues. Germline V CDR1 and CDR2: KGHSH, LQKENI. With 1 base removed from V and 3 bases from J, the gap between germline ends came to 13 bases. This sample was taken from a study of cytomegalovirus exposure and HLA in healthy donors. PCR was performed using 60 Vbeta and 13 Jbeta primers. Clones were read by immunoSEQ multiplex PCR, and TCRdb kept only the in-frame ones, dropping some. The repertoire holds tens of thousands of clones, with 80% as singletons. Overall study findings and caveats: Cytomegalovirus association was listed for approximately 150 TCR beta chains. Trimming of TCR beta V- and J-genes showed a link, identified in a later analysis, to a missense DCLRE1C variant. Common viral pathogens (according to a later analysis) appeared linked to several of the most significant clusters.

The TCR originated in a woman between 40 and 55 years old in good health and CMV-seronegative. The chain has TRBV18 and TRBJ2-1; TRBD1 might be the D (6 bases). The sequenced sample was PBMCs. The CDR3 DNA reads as TGTGCCAGCTCACCACAAGGGGGATGGGGCTACAATGAGCAGTTCTTC. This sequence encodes CASSPQGGWGYNEQFF.